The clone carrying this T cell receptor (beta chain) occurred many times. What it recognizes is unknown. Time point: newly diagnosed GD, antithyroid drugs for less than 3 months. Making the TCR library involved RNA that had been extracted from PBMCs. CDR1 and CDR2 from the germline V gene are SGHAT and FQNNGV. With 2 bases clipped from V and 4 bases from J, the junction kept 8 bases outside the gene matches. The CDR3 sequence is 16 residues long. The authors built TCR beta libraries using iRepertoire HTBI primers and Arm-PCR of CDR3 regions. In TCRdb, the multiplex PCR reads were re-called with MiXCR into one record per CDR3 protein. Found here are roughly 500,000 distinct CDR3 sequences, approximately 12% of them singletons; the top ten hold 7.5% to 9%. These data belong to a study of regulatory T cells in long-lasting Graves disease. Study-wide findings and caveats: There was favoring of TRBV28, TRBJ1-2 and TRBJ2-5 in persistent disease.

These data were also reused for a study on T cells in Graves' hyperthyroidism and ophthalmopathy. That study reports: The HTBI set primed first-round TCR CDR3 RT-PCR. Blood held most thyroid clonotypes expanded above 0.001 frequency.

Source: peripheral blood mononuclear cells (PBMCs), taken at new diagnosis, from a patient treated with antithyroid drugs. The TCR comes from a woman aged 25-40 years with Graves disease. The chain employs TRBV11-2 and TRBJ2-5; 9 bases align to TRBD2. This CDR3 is CASSLLGGRAGETQYF. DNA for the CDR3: TGTGCCAGCAGCTTACTGGGCGGGAGGGCAGGAGAGACCCAGTACTTC.